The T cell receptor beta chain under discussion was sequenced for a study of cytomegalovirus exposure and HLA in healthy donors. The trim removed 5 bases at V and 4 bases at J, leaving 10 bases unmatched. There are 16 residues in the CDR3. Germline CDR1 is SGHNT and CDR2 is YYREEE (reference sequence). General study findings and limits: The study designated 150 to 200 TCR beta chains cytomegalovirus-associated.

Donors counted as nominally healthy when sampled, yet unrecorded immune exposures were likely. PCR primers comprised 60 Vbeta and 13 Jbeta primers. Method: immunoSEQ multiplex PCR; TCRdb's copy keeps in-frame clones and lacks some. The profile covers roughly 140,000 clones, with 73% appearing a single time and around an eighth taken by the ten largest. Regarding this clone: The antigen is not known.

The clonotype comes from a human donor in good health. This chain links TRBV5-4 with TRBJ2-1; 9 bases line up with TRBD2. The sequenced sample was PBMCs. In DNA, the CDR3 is TGTGCCAGCAGGTCTCGGAGCGGGAGGAGATACAATGAGCAGTTCTTC. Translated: CASRSRSGRRYNEQFF.